The 25 T cell receptor beta chains presented below share a single source sample, sequenced in a study of early T cells in non-severe SARS-CoV-2 infection. MiXCR was run by TCRdb on the 5' RACE reads, yielding one entry per CDR3 protein. The sample shows tens of thousands of distinct CDR3 sequences, 5.4% of them seen only once. The sequenced sample was whole blood. The receptors were sampled from an adult who was a healthcare worker with PCR-confirmed SARS-CoV-2 infection or an uninfected control (not recorded which).

This clonotype was seen at least ten times. This chain links TRBV28 with TRBJ2-4; 11 positions match TRBD1. With 6 bases clipped from V and 9 bases from J, the junction kept 4 bases outside the gene matches. The CDR3 consists of 13 residues. Germline V CDR1 and CDR2: MDHEN, SYDVKM. CDR3 sequence: CASSGQGAPIQYF. CDR3 bases: TGTGCCAGCAGCGGACAGGGGGCCCCCATTCAGTACTTC.

This clonotype has at least ten counts. This rearrangement joins TRBV19 to TRBJ2-7; 9 bases are a match to TRBD1. Germline CDR1 reads LNHDA; CDR2 reads SQIVND (reference sequence). V trimming: 1 base; J trimming: 2 bases; junction bases outside the gene matches: 6. This CDR3 is 16 amino acids long. CDR3: CASSIARRTGAYEQYF. CDR3 DNA sequence: TGTGCCAGTAGTATAGCCCGGCGGACAGGGGCCTACGAGCAGTACTTC.

This clonotype turned up a few times. J is TRBJ2-7 and V is TRBV30; D may match TRBD1 or TRBD2 (5 bases each). The V end was cut by 2 bases, the J end by 4 bases, with 12 bases between. CDR1 and CDR2 from the germline V gene are GTSNPN and SVGIG (reference sequence). The CDR3 loop spans 13 amino acids. This CDR3 reads CAWSRGRVYEQYF. DNA for the CDR3: TGTGCCTGGAGTCGGGGCAGAGTGTACGAGCAGTACTTC. Full variable domain (rest looked up from reference TRBV30 and TRBJ2-7): SQTIHQWPATLVQPVGSPLSLECTVEGTSNPNLYWYRQAAGRGLQLLFYSVGIGQISSEVPQNLSASRPQDRQFILSSKKLLLSDSGFYLCAWSRGRVYEQYFGPGTRLTVT.

The CDR3 protein is CASSSAGGTGELFF. In DNA form, the CDR3 reads TGTGCCAGCAGTTCAGCGGGAGGTACCGGGGAGCTGTTTTTT. This chain joins TRBV6-6 and TRBJ2-2, with 9 bases that match TRBD2. The V and J ends lost 4 bases and 5 bases, in that order; junction bases with no gene match: 2. This CDR3 has 14 amino acids. Germline V lookup: CDR1 MNHNY, CDR2 SVGAGI (reference sequence).

This clonotype was found a few times. J is TRBJ2-7 and V is TRBV27; 10 bases map to TRBD1. V lost 6 bases and J lost 3; bases outside the gene matches: 5. The CDR3 runs to 14 residues. The germline V gene encodes CDR1 MNHEY and CDR2 SMNVEV (reference sequence). CDR3 residues: CASRTGGEFYEQYF. CDR3 nucleotides: TGTGCCAGCAGGACAGGGGGCGAGTTCTACGAGCAGTACTTC.

This clonotype was counted at least ten times. The chain joins TRBV6-6 to TRBJ2-7; tentative D call: TRBD2 (6 bases). The germline V and J ends were trimmed by 10 bases and 2 bases, with 12 bases remaining between them. The CDR3 contains 12 residues. The germline gives CDR1 MNHNY, CDR2 SVGAGI (reference sequence). The CDR3 region has the DNA TGTGCCACCTGGCGGGGCCCCTACGAGCAGTACTTC. Residues: CATWRGPYEQYF.

This clonotype was detected only a few times. For the CDR3, the DNA is TGTGCCAGCAGTTACTATGGACAGGGGAACACTGAAGCTTTCTTT. It codes for CASSYYGQGNTEAFF. The V and J genes are TRBV6-2 or TRBV6-3 and TRBJ1-1; 8 positions match TRBD1. Germline V gene sequence: CDR1 MNHEY, CDR2 SVGEGT. The ends lost 1 base at V and 1 base at J; junction bases unmatched: 2. CDR3 size: 15 residues.

This clonotype appeared many times. The CDR3 sequence: CASSLTGPYSNQPQHF. CDR3 in DNA: TGCGCCAGCAGCTTAACGGGCCCCTATAGCAATCAGCCCCAGCATTTT. The V gene is TRBV5-1, the J gene TRBJ1-5; D uncertain. The V gene lost 2 bases and the J gene lost 0 bases, with 12 bases spanning the gap. Germline loops: CDR1 SGHRS, CDR2 YFSETQ. The CDR3 sequence is 16 residues long.

This clonotype occurred many times. This sequence joins TRBV7-6 and TRBJ2-1; D gene uncertain. Germline assignment: CDR1 SGHVS and CDR2 FNYEAQ. Trimming pared 4 bases from V and 7 bases from J, leaving 14 bases between. The CDR3 is made up of 14 amino acids. CDR3 in DNA: TGTGCCAGCAGCTCTCCGGCTCTTTTGAATGAGCAGTTCTTC. Its protein is CASSSPALLNEQFF.

This clonotype has a count of ten or more. The gene calls are TRBV7-9 and TRBJ2-5; possible D gene TRBD1, 6 bases. Germline V gene lookup returns CDR1 SEHNR and CDR2 FQNEAQ (reference sequence). Deletions cut 0 bases from V and 5 bases from J, with 10 bases between. The CDR3 totals 14 residues. CDR3 region: CASSLAQGRETQYF. In nucleotides, the CDR3 is TGTGCCAGCAGCTTAGCGCAGGGGCGGGAGACCCAGTACTTC.

This clonotype was seen only a few times. The CDR3 reads CASSFSPGSTDTQYF. The CDR3 region has the DNA TGTGCCAGCAGTTTTTCCCCCGGAAGCACAGATACGCAGTATTTT. The V gene is TRBV7-9, the J gene TRBJ2-3; D is ambiguous. Trimming stripped 6 bases from V and 0 bases from J, with 13 bases between. The CDR3 is 15 residues long. Germline V CDR1 and CDR2: SEHNR, FQNEAQ (reference sequence).

There are many counts of this clonotype. One junction end does not reproduce the germline sequence, and a read error may be involved. The V gene is TRBV7-9, the J gene TRBJ1-6; 7 bases fit TRBD1. CDR1 and CDR2 from the germline V gene are SEHNR and FQNEAQ (reference sequence). The CDR3 extends over 13 amino acids. In DNA form, the CDR3 reads TGTGTCAGCACCACGGGACAGCGTTCACCCCTCCACTTT. Its translation is CVSTTGQRSPLHF.

This clonotype was picked up many times. V gene TRBV30 combines with J gene TRBJ1-3; D is undetermined. The CDR3 sequence is 12 residues long. V was trimmed by 4 bases and J by 4 bases, leaving 8 bases between them. Germline CDR1 GTSNPN, CDR2 SVGIG (reference sequence). The CDR3 DNA is TGTGCCTGGAAGAAGGTGGGAAACACCATATATTTT. This encodes CAWKKVGNTIYF.

The chain is built from TRBV12-3 or TRBV12-4 and TRBJ1-1; TRBD1 is a possible D gene (5 bases). The CDR3 loop spans 13 amino acids. Deletions cut 1 base from V and 12 bases from J, with 15 bases between. CDR3 in DNA: TGTGCCAGCAGTTTAGTCGGAGGGGTTGCGACTTTCTTT. It translates to CASSLVGGVATFF.

This clonotype was detected many times. The J gene is TRBJ2-2, the V gene TRBV6-6; 10 nucleotides agree with TRBD1. V lost 6 bases and J lost 0; bases outside the gene matches: 1. Germline CDR1 and CDR2: MNHNY and SVGAGI (reference sequence). The CDR3 runs 15 residues. In nucleotides, the CDR3 is TGTGCCAGCAGAGGGACAGGGGCGAACACCGGGGAGCTGTTTTTT. It codes for CASRGTGANTGELFF.

This clonotype has at least ten counts. The chain combines TRBV10-3 with TRBJ1-5, with TRBD1 as a possible D gene (5 bases). V dropped 4 bases and J dropped 9 bases, with 16 bases sitting between them. The CDR3 is 14 amino acids. Germline-derived CDR1 and CDR2 are ENHRY and SYGVKD. The CDR3 spells CAISGGTRDSPQHF. As DNA, the CDR3 is TGTGCCATCAGTGGAGGGACCCGGGATTCGCCCCAGCATTTT.

There are many counts of this clonotype. The gene calls are TRBV18 and TRBJ2-5; 9 bases are a match to TRBD1. Trimming took 0 bases from V and 5 from J; bases not matched to a gene: 4. The CDR3 has 15 residues. Germline CDR1 reads KGHSH; CDR2 reads LQKENI. CDR3 in amino acids: CASSPPDRGGETQYF. As DNA, the CDR3 is TGTGCCAGCTCACCACCGGACAGGGGCGGTGAGACCCAGTACTTC.

This clonotype was seen a few times. The genes are TRBV30 and TRBJ1-2; no definite D call. Trimming removed 0 bases at V and 8 bases at J, with 10 bases between. The CDR3 is 12 amino acids. In germline, CDR1 is GTSNPN, CDR2 SVGIG (reference sequence). CDR3 DNA sequence: TGTGCCTGGAGTGTCAGATCCGGAGGCTACACCTTC. Translated: CAWSVRSGGYTF.

This clonotype was found a few times. The V and J genes are TRBV18 and TRBJ1-4; possible D gene TRBD1, 5 bases. CDR1 KGHSH and CDR2 LQKENI come from the germline V gene. CDR3 length equals 13 residues. With 4 bases removed from V and 4 bases from J, the gap between germline ends came to 7 bases. CDR3 in DNA: TGTGCCAGCTCACTACAGGTTAATGAAAAACTGTTTTTT. It is translated as CASSLQVNEKLFF.

In its sample, this clonotype ranks as medium-sized. The J gene is TRBJ2-5, the V gene TRBV24-1; 11 bases are shared with TRBD1. J gave up 0 bases and V 9 bases, and 5 bases lay outside the gene matches. The germline V gene encodes CDR1 KGHDR and CDR2 SFDVKD. The length of the CDR3 is 15 residues. Here the CDR3 reads CATRPGQGDQETQYF. As DNA, the CDR3 is TGTGCCACCCGCCCGGGACAGGGGGACCAAGAGACCCAGTACTTC.

V usage is TRBV5-5 and J usage is TRBJ2-1, with a weak D call TRBD2 (6 bases). Germline CDR1 reads SGHKS; CDR2 reads YYEKEE (reference sequence). The CDR3 extends over 16 amino acids. V lost 2 bases, J lost 4 bases, and 16 bases lay in between. This chain's CDR3 is CASSFSPGRDYNEQFF. The CDR3 nucleotides are TGTGCCAGCAGCTTTTCCCCCGGGAGAGATTACAATGAGCAGTTCTTC.

In its sample, this clonotype was seen many times. The chain recombines TRBV29-1 with TRBJ2-7; D not resolved. This CDR3 spans 13 amino acids. Looked up from germline, CDR1 is SQVTM and CDR2 is ANQGSEA. V was trimmed by 4 bases and J by 1 base, leaving 11 bases between them. The CDR3 DNA is TGCAGCGTTGGGCCCGCAGGATCCTACGAGCAGTACTTC. Translated: CSVGPAGSYEQYF.

This chain links TRBV19 with TRBJ2-2; D not resolved. The germline V gene has CDR1 LNHDA and CDR2 SQIVND (reference sequence). The CDR3 totals 15 residues. V was clipped by 8 bases and J by 7 bases, with 20 bases between them. The chain's CDR3 is CASRTDGLLGGELFF. In DNA, the CDR3 is TGTGCCAGTCGGACGGACGGGCTTCTCGGCGGGGAGCTGTTTTTT.

J is TRBJ2-7 and V is TRBV20-1; 10 bases line up with TRBD2. The germline V gene has CDR1 DFQATT and CDR2 SNEGSKA (reference sequence). After removal of 1 base from V and 6 bases from J, the junction contained 9 bases not matched to a gene. The CDR3 covers 15 residues. The CDR3 coding sequence is TGCAGTGCTAGAGGGTCAAGCGGGAGGGCCATCGAGCAGTACTTC. Its protein is CSARGSSGRAIEQYF.

This clonotype was counted a few times. The CDR3 DNA is TGTGCCTGGAGTGGGGACTACGGTGAGCAGTTCTTC. It yields the protein CAWSGDYGEQFF. The chain recombines TRBV30 with TRBJ2-1, with 7 bases that match TRBD2. V lost 1 base and J lost 9; bases outside the gene matches: 3. The CDR3 is 12 residues long. Germline loops: CDR1 GTSNPN, CDR2 SVGIG (reference sequence). Filled out from reference TRBV30 and TRBJ2-1, the complete variable domain reads SQTIHQWPATLVQPVGSPLSLECTVEGTSNPNLYWYRQAAGRGLQLLFYSVGIGQISSEVPQNLSASRPQDRQFILSSKKLLLSDSGFYLCAWSGDYGEQFFGPGTRLTVL.